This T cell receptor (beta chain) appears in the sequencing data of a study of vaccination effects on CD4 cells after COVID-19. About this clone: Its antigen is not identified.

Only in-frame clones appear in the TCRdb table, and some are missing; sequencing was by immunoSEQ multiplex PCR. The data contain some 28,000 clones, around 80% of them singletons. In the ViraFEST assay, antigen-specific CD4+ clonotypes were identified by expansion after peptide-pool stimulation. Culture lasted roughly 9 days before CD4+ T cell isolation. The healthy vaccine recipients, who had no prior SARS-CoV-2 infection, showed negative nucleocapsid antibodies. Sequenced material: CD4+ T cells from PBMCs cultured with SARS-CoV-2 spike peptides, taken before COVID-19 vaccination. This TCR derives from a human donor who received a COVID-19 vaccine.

The CDR3 DNA is TGTGCCAGCAGTGCAATAGTCTACGAGCAGTACTTC. Its translation: CASSAIVYEQYF. V usage is TRBV2 and J usage is TRBJ2-7; D unresolved. Per germline, CDR1 SNHLY and CDR2 FYNNEI. The CDR3 loop spans 12 amino acids. The ends were cut back, 4 bases at V and 3 bases at J, with 7 bases in the middle.